The present T cell receptor beta chain was sequenced within a study of T cell clones after liver transplantation (dated by TCRdb to the late 2010s). Broadly, across the study: The samples were obtained from ITN030ST, a randomized trial that attempted immunosuppression withdrawal within 2 years after liver transplantation. Blood samples were collected pre-transplant, then pre-randomization ahead of withdrawal, and finally post-randomization once withdrawal had either been completed or failed. Of the eight recipients, a few were HCV-positive, while the remaining recipients had been transplanted for non-autoimmune, non-viral indications. Donor-reactive T cell clones were identified using TCRbeta sequencing after a pre-transplant mixed lymphocyte reaction and were then followed in post-transplant blood. A cohort of 8 liver transplant recipients was studied, of whom 3 were classified as tolerant and 5 as non-tolerant. Tolerance meant complete immunosuppression withdrawal for at least one year without liver enzymes rising beyond twice the upper limit of normal. Until randomization at 12-24 months post-transplant, subjects were given standard immunosuppression, with no induction therapy. As an antigen-independent comparator for donor-reactive sequences, third party-reactive TCRbeta sequences were also identified from pre-transplant MLRs.

The paper as a whole reports these results and caveats: In 5 of 8 subjects, circulating donor-reactive CD4 TCRbeta sequences decreased significantly after transplant, regardless of tolerance or HCV status. Without allograft tissue specimens, donor-reactive T cells may have migrated into the graft rather than being deleted. In a couple of subjects, low numbers of available donor cells limited the measurable donor-reactive repertoire. When repertoire turnover was taken into account, detection of donor-reactive sequences was significantly reduced in 7 of 8 subjects for CD4 and in 8 of 8 subjects for CD8. Donor-reactive sequences declined more than third party-reactive ones, suggesting partial antigen-specific deletion unrelated to withdrawal success. The conclusions were preliminary, being limited by small, heterogeneous patient numbers and by non-standardized post-transplant time points.

There are 16 amino acids in the CDR3, from cysteine to phenylalanine inclusive. The sequence is cut down to CDR3 DNA, 48 bases in frame from base 1. In the germline V gene, CDR1 corresponds to MNHNS and CDR2 to SASEGT. V is pruned by 0 bases and J by 4 bases, leaving 2 bases of the junction without a gene match. This clone has a single count. Its antigen specificity is not known. No base quality information exists; no much larger clone differs at one position. Explained via the paper, the time point label denotes: pre-transplant. Unstimulated PBMCs, after thawing, were stained for CD3, CD4 and CD8 and then FACS-sorted into CD3+CD4+ and CD3+CD8+ populations. Randomization to immunosuppression withdrawal applied to every one of the 8 studied subjects. Genomic DNA was isolated with the Qiagen DNeasy Blood and Tissue Kit. Using immunoSEQ, frozen genomic DNA was subjected to high-throughput TCRbeta CDR3 sequencing, a process that included PCR amplification, mapping, bias correction and internal controls. Processing in the source paper ran as follows. Productive rearrangements were retained, and unique TCRbeta sequences were defined by the CDR3 nucleotide sequence together with the V and J gene. A sequence counted as donor-reactive only if the sequence showed at least 5-fold expansion in CFSE-low cells compared with unstimulated pre-transplant cells and had a frequency of at least 0.01%. Minimum frequency thresholds were set for each subject based on the unstimulated sample with the lowest template count, ensuring at least 90% detection power. Jensen-Shannon divergence between the top 1000 TCRbeta sequences post- versus pre-transplant served as the measure of repertoire turnover. Changes in detection of donor-reactive sequences were assessed with two-sided Fisher's exact tests. Entries here come from immuneACCESS through TCRdb and include only in-frame sequences with V and J called. Some clones fail to appear in such tables; in the studies checked, an unresolved V gene covers under half of the shortfall, and the cause of the remainder is unknown. V, J and clone size reflect that table, while D and trimming were determined from the DNA. The sample includes fewer than 70,000 clones, with 71% observed a single time. The top ten constitute approximately 15% of the sample.

The rearranged chain carries TRBV6-1 and TRBJ1-3; 11 junctional bases match TRBD1. The receptor comes from a human donor who received a liver transplant. Sequencing used CD4+ T cells from blood, obtained before liver transplant. The base sequence is TGTGCCAGCAGTGAAGCTGGGACAGGGGGAGGAAACACCATATATTTT. Its protein is CASSEAGTGGGNTIYF.